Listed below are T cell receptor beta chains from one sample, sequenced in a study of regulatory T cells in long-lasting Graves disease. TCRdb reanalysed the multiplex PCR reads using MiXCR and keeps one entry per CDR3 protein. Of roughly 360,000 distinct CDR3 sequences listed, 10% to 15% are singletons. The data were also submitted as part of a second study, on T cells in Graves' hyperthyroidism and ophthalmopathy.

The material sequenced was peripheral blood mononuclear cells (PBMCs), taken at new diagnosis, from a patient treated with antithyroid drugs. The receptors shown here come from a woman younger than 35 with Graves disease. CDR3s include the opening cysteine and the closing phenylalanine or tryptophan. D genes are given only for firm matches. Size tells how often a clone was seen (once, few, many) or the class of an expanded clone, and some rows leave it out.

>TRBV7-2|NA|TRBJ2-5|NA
CASSLRLRGQETQYF
TGTGCCAGCAGCTTACGCCTACGGGGGCAAGAGACCCAGTACTTC
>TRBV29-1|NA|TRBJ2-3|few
CSVENLVSESRHMVDTQYF
TGCAGCGTTGAAAATCTAGTGTCAGAGAGCCGCCACATGGTAGATACGCAGTATTTT
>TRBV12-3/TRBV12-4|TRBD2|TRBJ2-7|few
CASSPGLANREQYF
TGTGCCAGCAGTCCGGGACTAGCGAACCGCGAGCAGTACTTC
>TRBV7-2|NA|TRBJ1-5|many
CASSLVRGDQPQHF
TGTGCCAGCAGCTTAGTCCGGGGGGATCAGCCCCAGCATTTT
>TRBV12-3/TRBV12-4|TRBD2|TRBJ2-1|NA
CASRRIAGDYNEQFF
TGTGCCAGCAGACGCATTGCGGGGGACTACAATGAGCAGTTCTTC
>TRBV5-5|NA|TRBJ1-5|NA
CASSLARGLNQPQHF
TGTGCCAGCAGCTTGGCCAGGGGCTTGAATCAGCCCCAGCATTTT
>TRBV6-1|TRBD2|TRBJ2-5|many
CASGDQRERGETQYF
TGTGCCAGCGGAGACCAGCGGGAGAGGGGGGAGACCCAGTACTTC
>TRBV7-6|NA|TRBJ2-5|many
CASSPSSHSRETQYF
TGTGCCAGCAGCCCGTCGTCGCATTCGCGGGAGACCCAGTACTTC
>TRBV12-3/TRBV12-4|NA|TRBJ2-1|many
CASSFWGYGQFF
TGTGCCAGCAGTTTTTGGGGGTATGGGCAGTTCTTC
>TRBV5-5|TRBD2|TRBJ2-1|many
CASSPLRGVLSYNEQFF
TGTGCCAGCAGCCCGCTCCGGGGGGTACTCTCCTACAATGAGCAGTTCTTC
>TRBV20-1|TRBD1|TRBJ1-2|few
CSASDRVGYGYTF
TGCAGTGCTAGTGACAGGGTTGGCTATGGCTACACCTTC
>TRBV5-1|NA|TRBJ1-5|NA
CASSFSPSQPQHF
TGCGCCAGCAGCTTTTCCCCGTCTCAGCCCCAGCATTTT
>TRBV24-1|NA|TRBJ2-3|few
CATSDLAGLADTQYF
TGTGCCACCAGTGATTTAGCGGGTCTCGCAGATACGCAGTATTTT
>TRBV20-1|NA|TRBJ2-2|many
CSARGGSGRANTGELFF
TGCAGTGCTAGAGGGGGGTCGGGGCGCGCGAACACCGGGGAGCTGTTTTTT
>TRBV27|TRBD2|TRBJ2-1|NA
CASRGVVYSGNLNEQFF
TGTGCCAGCAGGGGGGTAGTATATAGCGGGAATTTGAATGAGCAGTTCTTC
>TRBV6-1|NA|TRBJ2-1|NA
CASSEWRPNEQFF
TGTGCCAGCAGTGAATGGCGGCCAAATGAGCAGTTCTTC
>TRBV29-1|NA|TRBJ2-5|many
CSVNPQWGRETQYF
TGCAGCGTTAACCCCCAGTGGGGCAGGGAGACCCAGTACTTC
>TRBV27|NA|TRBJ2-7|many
CASGSWADYSYEQYF
TGTGCCAGCGGAAGTTGGGCGGACTACTCCTACGAGCAGTACTTC
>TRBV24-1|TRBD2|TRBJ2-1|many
CAASDLPGLAGGDYNEQFF
TGTGCCGCCAGTGATTTGCCGGGACTAGCGGGAGGGGACTACAATGAGCAGTTCTTC
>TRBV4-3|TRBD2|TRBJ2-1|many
CASSLSGGPDNEQFF
TGCGCCAGCAGCCTTAGCGGGGGGCCTGACAATGAGCAGTTCTTC
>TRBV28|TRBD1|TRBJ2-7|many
CASTRRDSGSYEQYF
TGTGCCAGCACCCGCCGGGACAGCGGCTCCTACGAGCAGTACTTC
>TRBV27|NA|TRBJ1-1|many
CASSPASYTKAFF
TGTGCCAGCAGCCCCGCATCGTACACTAAAGCTTTCTTT
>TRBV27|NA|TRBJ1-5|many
CASTSGGSQPQHF
TGTGCCAGCACTTCCGGCGGGAGTCAGCCCCAGCATTTT
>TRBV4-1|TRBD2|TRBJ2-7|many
CASRRLAGEGGYEQYF
TGCGCCAGCAGACGACTAGCGGGAGAGGGGGGCTACGAGCAGTACTTC
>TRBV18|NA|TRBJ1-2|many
CASSPEWSPYGYTF
TGTGCCAGCTCACCTGAGTGGAGTCCCTATGGCTACACCTTC
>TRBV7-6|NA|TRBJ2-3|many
CASSLARVTDTQYF
TGTGCCAGCAGCTTGGCTAGAGTGACAGATACGCAGTATTTT
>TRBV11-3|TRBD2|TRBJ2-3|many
CASSFPPLAGGPKDDTQYF
TGTGCCAGCAGCTTCCCCCCGCTAGCGGGGGGGCCCAAGGATGATACGCAGTATTTT
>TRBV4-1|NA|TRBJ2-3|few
CASSQGQVTLSTDTQYF
TGCGCCAGCAGCCAAGGACAGGTGACCCTTAGCACAGATACGCAGTATTTT
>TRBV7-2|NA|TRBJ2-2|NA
CASSKRPDSTYAGELFF
TGTGCCAGCAGCAAAAGGCCCGACAGTACCTACGCCGGGGAGCTATTTTTT
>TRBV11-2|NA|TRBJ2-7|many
CASSSAFRLSYEQYF
TGTGCCAGCAGCTCCGCATTTCGTCTGTCCTACGAGCAGTACTTC
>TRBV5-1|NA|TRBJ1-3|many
CASSLLSSGLGNTIYF
TGCGCCAGCAGCTTACTGTCCTCGGGACTTGGAAACACCATATATTTT
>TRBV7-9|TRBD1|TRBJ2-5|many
CASSLSDRGLETQYF
TGTGCCAGCAGCTTATCGGACAGGGGATTAGAGACCCAGTACTTC
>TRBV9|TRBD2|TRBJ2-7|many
CASSVFGGEVYEQYF
TGTGCCAGCAGCGTATTCGGGGGGGAGGTCTACGAGCAGTACTTC
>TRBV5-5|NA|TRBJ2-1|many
CASRKQVTAYNEQFF
TGTGCCAGCAGGAAACAGGTAACAGCCTACAATGAGCAGTTCTTC
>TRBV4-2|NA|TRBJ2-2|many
CASSQDETGELFF
TGTGCCAGCAGCCAGGACGAGACCGGGGAGCTGTTTTTT
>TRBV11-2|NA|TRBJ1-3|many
CASSRGPSGNTIYF
TGTGCCAGCAGCAGGGGACCATCTGGAAACACCATATATTTT
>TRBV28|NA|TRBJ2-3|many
CASYSGPTDTQYF
TGTGCCAGCTATAGCGGACCCACAGATACGCAGTATTTT
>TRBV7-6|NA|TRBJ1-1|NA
CASSSRRGNTEAFF
TGTGCCAGCAGCTCCCGGAGAGGGAACACTGAAGCTTTCTTT
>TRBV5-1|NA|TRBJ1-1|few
CASSWTYSSRDTEAFF
TGCGCCAGCAGCTGGACCTACAGTTCGAGGGACACTGAAGCTTTCTTT
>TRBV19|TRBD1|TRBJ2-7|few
CASSARDSSGYEQYF
TGTGCCAGTAGTGCAAGGGACAGTTCAGGCTACGAGCAGTACTTC
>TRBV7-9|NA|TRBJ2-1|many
CASSPSWTLYF
TGTGCCAGCAGCCCCAGTTGGACCTTATACTTC
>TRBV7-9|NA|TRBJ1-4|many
CASSLYYEKLFF
TGTGCCAGCAGCTTATATTATGAAAAACTGTTTTTT
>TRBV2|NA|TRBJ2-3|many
CASSAGARGTDTQYF
TGTGCCAGCAGTGCGGGGGCTCGGGGCACAGATACGCAGTATTTT
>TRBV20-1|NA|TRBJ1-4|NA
CSARELAGGPEKLFF
TGCAGTGCTAGAGAATTGGCCGGGGGCCCGGAAAAACTGTTTTTT
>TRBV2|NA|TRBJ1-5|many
CASSELGLRTSSNQPQHF
TGTGCCAGCAGTGAGTTGGGACTAAGGACTAGTAGCAATCAGCCCCAGCATTTT
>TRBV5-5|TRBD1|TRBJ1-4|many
CASSVDRGMTKLFF
TGTGCCAGCAGCGTCGACAGGGGCATGACTAAACTGTTTTTT
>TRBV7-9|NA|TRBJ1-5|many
CASSFDYSNQPQHF
TGTGCCAGCAGCTTTGATTATAGCAATCAGCCCCAGCATTTT
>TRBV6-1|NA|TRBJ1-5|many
CASSKQNQPQHF
TGTGCCAGCAGCAAGCAAAATCAGCCCCAGCATTTT
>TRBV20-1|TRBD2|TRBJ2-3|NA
CSARGGVAGVASTDTQYF
TGCAGTGCTAGAGGGGGAGTAGCGGGAGTAGCTAGCACAGATACGCAGTATTTT